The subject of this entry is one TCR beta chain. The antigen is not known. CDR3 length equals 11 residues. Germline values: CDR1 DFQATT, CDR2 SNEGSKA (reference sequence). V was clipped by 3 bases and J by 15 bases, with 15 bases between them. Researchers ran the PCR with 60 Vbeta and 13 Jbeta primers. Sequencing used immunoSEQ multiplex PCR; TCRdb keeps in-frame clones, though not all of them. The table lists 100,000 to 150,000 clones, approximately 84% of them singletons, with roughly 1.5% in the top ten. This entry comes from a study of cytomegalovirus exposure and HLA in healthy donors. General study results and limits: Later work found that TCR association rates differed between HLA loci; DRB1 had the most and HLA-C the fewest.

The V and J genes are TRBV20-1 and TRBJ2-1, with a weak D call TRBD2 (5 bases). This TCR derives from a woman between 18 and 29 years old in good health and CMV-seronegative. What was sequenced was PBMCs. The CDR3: CSASGLAGTFF. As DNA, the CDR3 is TGCAGTGCTAGCGGGCTAGCTGGAACGTTCTTC.